Listed below are T cell receptor beta chains from one sample, sequenced in a study of control samples from healthy donors and cancer patients. This table comes from immunoSEQ multiplex PCR, and its TCRdb copy is limited to in-frame clones, with some not included. The sample shows fewer than 200,000 clones, about 94% of them seen only once. Specimen: blood. Receptors were obtained from a woman aged 55-75 years in good health. CDR3s include the opening cysteine and the closing phenylalanine or tryptophan. The order of the fields is clone size, V gene, D gene, J gene, CDR3 protein, CDR3 DNA. A D gene is named only where the DNA matches it firmly. Some rows have no size entry. The others give once, few or many, or a class for an expanded clone.

-,TRBV6-5,-,TRBJ2-4,CASRRTRTKNIQYF,TGTGCCAGCAGACGGACAAGGACCAAAAACATTCAGTACTTC
once,TRBV5-1,TRBD2,TRBJ2-1,CASSLEALGGSYNEQFF,TGCGCCAGCAGCTTGGAAGCCCTGGGGGGGTCCTACAATGAGCAGTTCTTC
-,TRBV6-5,-,TRBJ1-1,CASSYNRLGATEAFF,TGTGCCAGCAGTTATAATCGTTTAGGGGCCACTGAAGCTTTCTTT
-,TRBV19,-,TRBJ1-5,CASSIRYHQPQHF,TGTGCCAGTAGTATCAGGTATCATCAGCCCCAGCATTTT
-,TRBV6-5,TRBD2,TRBJ2-7,CASSPFSSGIYEQYF,TGTGCCAGCAGCCCCTTTTCTAGCGGTATCTACGAGCAGTACTTC
-,TRBV5-4,-,TRBJ2-2,CASSLGTSPGELFF,TGTGCCAGCAGCTTGGGGACGAGCCCCGGGGAGCTGTTTTTT
-,TRBV18,-,TRBJ1-3,CASSRAASGNTIYF,TGTGCCAGCTCAAGGGCAGCCTCTGGAAACACCATATATTTT
-,TRBV27,TRBD1,TRBJ2-2,CASSLKGTDFYTGELFF,TGTGCCAGCAGTCTCAAAGGGACAGACTTTTACACCGGGGAGCTGTTTTTT
-,TRBV7-9,-,TRBJ2-2,CASSLLGETGELFF,TGTGCCAGCAGTCTCCTGGGGGAGACTGGGGAGCTGTTTTTT
-,TRBV6-2/TRBV6-3,TRBD1,TRBJ1-1,CASSRQGARTEAFF,TGTGCCAGCAGTCGACAGGGGGCTCGGACTGAAGCTTTCTTT
-,TRBV6-5,TRBD2,TRBJ2-5,CASSISGGGETQYF,TGTGCCAGCAGTATCAGCGGGGGTGGGGAGACCCAGTACTTC
once,TRBV15,TRBD2,TRBJ2-1,CATSRDPSGGENYNEQFF,TGTGCCACCAGCAGAGATCCCAGCGGGGGGGAGAATTACAATGAGCAGTTCTTC
-,TRBV7-6,TRBD2,TRBJ2-7,CASSPRASGGAYEQYF,TGTGCCAGCAGTCCAAGGGCTAGCGGGGGGGCCTACGAGCAGTACTTC
-,TRBV10-3,-,TRBJ2-3,CAISDLASDTQYF,TGTGCCATCAGTGACCTAGCATCAGATACGCAGTATTTT
-,TRBV4-3,TRBD1,TRBJ1-1,CASSQDFDRETEAFF,TGCGCCAGCAGCCAAGATTTTGACAGGGAAACTGAAGCTTTCTTT
-,TRBV12-3/TRBV12-4,-,TRBJ1-5,CASMRDQPQHF,TGTGCCAGCATGCGGGATCAGCCCCAGCATTTT
once,TRBV9,-,TRBJ1-6,CASSDGQIDNSPLHF,TGTGCCAGCAGCGACGGACAGATAGATAATTCACCCCTCCACTTT
once,TRBV19,-,TRBJ1-2,CASSISTGNYGYTF,TGTGCCAGTAGTATTTCGACAGGAAACTATGGCTACACCTTC
-,TRBV4-1,TRBD1,TRBJ2-2,CASSLTGGSTGELFF,TGCGCCAGCAGCCTAACAGGGGGGTCCACCGGGGAGCTGTTTTTT
-,TRBV7-9,-,TRBJ1-1,CASSLGTRGNTEAFF,TGTGCCAGCAGCTTAGGGACCAGGGGGAACACTGAAGCTTTCTTT
-,TRBV10-3,-,TRBJ1-2,CAISSPRDLNYGYTF,TGTGCCATCAGCTCTCCAAGGGACCTTAACTATGGCTACACCTTC
-,TRBV19,TRBD1,TRBJ1-2,CASSVGQVSYGYTF,TGTGCCAGTAGTGTCGGACAGGTCAGCTATGGCTACACCTTC
-,TRBV7-2,-,TRBJ1-4,CASRIGGAPNEKLFF,TGTGCCAGCAGGATTGGAGGGGCCCCAAATGAAAAACTGTTTTTT
-,TRBV29-1,TRBD1,TRBJ1-1,CSVDQGAFTEAFF,TGCAGCGTTGATCAGGGGGCTTTCACTGAAGCTTTCTTT
-,TRBV7-2,-,TRBJ2-1,CASSPYMDEQFF,TGTGCCAGCAGCCCGTACATGGATGAGCAGTTCTTC
-,TRBV4-3,TRBD1,TRBJ1-2,CASSQDVRDSYGYTF,TGCGCCAGCAGCCAAGATGTCCGGGACAGCTATGGCTACACCTTC
-,TRBV11-2,TRBD2,TRBJ2-1,CASSPAGRGGRNEQFF,TGTGCCAGCAGCCCGGCTGGGCGGGGGGGCCGCAATGAGCAGTTCTTC
-,TRBV5-4,TRBD2,TRBJ2-7,CASNFRGGDEQYF,TGTGCCAGCAATTTCCGGGGGGGGGACGAGCAGTACTTC
-,TRBV6-2/TRBV6-3,TRBD2,TRBJ2-1,CASSYSPLAGVYNEQFF,TGTGCCAGCAGTTACTCTCCACTAGCGGGGGTCTACAATGAGCAGTTCTTC
-,TRBV11-2,-,TRBJ2-7,CASSLRGTEQYF,TGTGCCAGCAGCTTAAGGGGAACCGAGCAGTACTTC
-,TRBV27,-,TRBJ1-4,CASTRAGDEKLFF,TGTGCCAGCACGCGGGCAGGGGATGAAAAACTGTTTTTT
-,TRBV3-1/TRBV3-2,-,TRBJ1-1,CASSQSDTEAFF,TGTGCCAGCAGCCAAAGTGACACTGAAGCTTTCTTT
few,TRBV4-3,-,TRBJ1-6,CASSPKAQGANVGSPLHF,TGCGCCAGCAGCCCCAAGGCGCAGGGCGCGAACGTCGGTTCACCCCTCCACTTT
-,TRBV28,TRBD2,TRBJ2-2,CASSMTSAVKTGELFF,TGTGCCAGCAGTATGACTAGCGCAGTAAAAACCGGGGAGCTGTTTTTT
-,TRBV7-8,-,TRBJ1-2,CASSPSSGTGYTF,TGTGCCAGCAGCCCTTCGTCCGGGACAGGCTACACCTTC
-,TRBV19,-,TRBJ1-5,CWGIDQPQHF,TGTTGGGGGATTGATCAGCCCCAGCATTTT
-,TRBV9,-,TRBJ1-3,CASSPGPRSGNTIYF,TGTGCCAGCAGCCCCGGGCCCAGATCTGGAAACACCATATATTTT
-,TRBV10-2,-,TRBJ2-5,CASRSQGKETQYF,TGCGCCAGCAGATCACAGGGTAAAGAGACCCAGTACTTC
-,TRBV5-8,-,TRBJ2-3,CASSLAVHADTQYF,TGTGCCAGCAGCTTGGCCGTCCACGCAGATACGCAGTATTTT
-,TRBV11-2,-,TRBJ2-5,CASIGEGRAGGETQYF,TGTGCCAGCATCGGTGAGGGCCGGGCAGGAGGGGAGACCCAGTACTTC
-,TRBV6-2/TRBV6-3,TRBD2,TRBJ2-3,CASSYLPGTSGVTGVDTQYF,TGTGCCAGCAGTTACCTCCCAGGGACTAGCGGGGTAACGGGCGTAGATACGCAGTATTTT
once,TRBV18,-,TRBJ1-1,CASSPGGSMNTEAFF,TGTGCCAGCTCACCCGGGGGCTCGATGAACACTGAAGCTTTCTTT
-,TRBV19,-,TRBJ1-1,CASSTGQRSAVFPEAFF,TGTGCCAGTAGTACCGGACAGCGTTCGGCGGTCTTCCCTGAAGCTTTCTTT
-,TRBV6-2/TRBV6-3,TRBD1,TRBJ2-5,CASSYFRDRARPKETQYF,TGTGCCAGCAGTTACTTCAGGGACAGGGCTCGGCCAAAAGAGACCCAGTACTTC
-,TRBV9,-,TRBJ1-1,CASSVGQQDNEAFF,TGTGCCAGCAGCGTAGGCCAACAGGACAATGAAGCTTTCTTT
-,TRBV5-6,TRBD1,TRBJ2-5,CASSSPTGAETQYF,TGTGCCAGCAGCTCCCCGACAGGGGCAGAGACCCAGTACTTC
-,TRBV2,TRBD1,TRBJ1-5,CASSEALKGQGFNQPQHF,TGTGCCAGCAGTGAAGCGCTTAAGGGACAGGGTTTTAATCAGCCCCAGCATTTT
-,TRBV18,TRBD2,TRBJ2-5,CASSPPSREGETQYF,TGTGCCAGCTCACCACCGTCCAGGGAGGGAGAGACCCAGTACTTC
-,TRBV6-1,-,TRBJ1-6,CASSDGGNGSPLHF,TGTGCCAGCAGTGACGGGGGAAATGGTTCACCCCTCCACTTT
few,TRBV7-8,-,TRBJ2-3,CASSFREFTDTQYF,TGTGCCAGCAGCTTCCGGGAATTCACAGATACGCAGTATTTT
-,TRBV7-2,-,TRBJ1-3,CASSANLGSGNTIYF,TGTGCCAGCAGTGCTAACCTGGGCTCTGGAAACACCATATATTTT
-,TRBV3-1/TRBV3-2,-,TRBJ1-1,CASSLLKGEAFF,TGTGCCAGCAGCCTTCTGAAGGGCGAAGCTTTCTTT
-,TRBV7-7,TRBD1,TRBJ2-5,CASSFGTGRQETQYF,TGTGCCAGCAGTTTCGGGACAGGGAGACAAGAGACCCAGTACTTC